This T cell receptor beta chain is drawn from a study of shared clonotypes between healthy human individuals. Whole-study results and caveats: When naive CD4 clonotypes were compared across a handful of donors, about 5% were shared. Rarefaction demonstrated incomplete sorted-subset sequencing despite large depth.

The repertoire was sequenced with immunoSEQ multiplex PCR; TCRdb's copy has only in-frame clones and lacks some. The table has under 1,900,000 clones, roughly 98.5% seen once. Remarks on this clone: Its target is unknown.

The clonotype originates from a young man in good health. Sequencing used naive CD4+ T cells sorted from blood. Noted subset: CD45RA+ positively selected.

This chain's CDR3 is CASSLQGLAGDVKRNEQFF. In DNA, the CDR3 is TGTGCCAGCAGCCTTCAAGGACTAGCGGGAGACGTTAAGCGGAATGAGCAGTTCTTC. V usage is TRBV14 and J usage is TRBJ2-1, with 13 nucleotides matching TRBD2. CDR3 length: 19 residues. Germline V gene lookup returns CDR1 SGHDN and CDR2 FVKESK. With V trimmed by 4 bases and J by 7 bases, 16 bases remained unmatched. The complete variable domain, with remaining parts taken from reference TRBV14 and TRBJ2-1, reads EAGVTQFPSHSVIEKGQTVTLRCDPISGHDNLYWYRRVMGKEIKFLLHFVKESKQDESGMPNNRFLAERTGGTYSTLKVQPAELEDSGVYFCASSLQGLAGDVKRNEQFFGPGTRLTVL.